This is a list of T cell receptor beta chains from one sample in a study of T cell changes during pregnancy in multiple sclerosis. Some clones are missing from TCRdb's copy, which holds only in-frame ones; the method was immunoSEQ multiplex PCR. The sample comprises 55,000 to 85,000 clones, about nine tenths of which are singletons, and around 1.5% rests with the top ten. Sequenced here: peripheral blood, sampled in the third trimester of pregnancy. These TCRs come from a female donor with multiple sclerosis, enrolled in a pregnancy study. CDR3s include the opening cysteine and the closing phenylalanine or tryptophan. The order of the fields is D gene, J gene, clone size, V gene, CDR3 DNA, CDR3 protein. D genes are given only for firm matches. Size values are once, few and many counts, or a class for expanded clones, and some rows have none.

>NA|TRBJ1-5|NA|TRBV5-1
TGCGCCAGCAGCTTGGAAGGAGGGTTGGGTCAGCCCCAGCATTTT
CASSLEGGLGQPQHF
>TRBD1|TRBJ2-7|NA|TRBV7-2
TGTGCCAGCAGCTGGACAGGGGTACCTAGCTCCTACGAGCAGTACTTC
CASSWTGVPSSYEQYF
>NA|TRBJ2-7|NA|TRBV6-5
TGTGCCAGCAGTTACTCCCGGCGGCGAAGCTCCTACGAGCAGTACTTC
CASSYSRRRSSYEQYF
>NA|TRBJ1-6|NA|TRBV6-1
TGTGCCAGCAGTGAATATCCCACAGGGAACGATTCACCCCTCCACTTT
CASSEYPTGNDSPLHF
>NA|TRBJ1-6|NA|TRBV27
TGTGCCAGCAGCCTCGGAGTAGCAAATTCACCCCTCCACTTT
CASSLGVANSPLHF
>NA|TRBJ2-7|NA|TRBV4-1
TGCGCCAGCAGCCAAGATTCGGCAGGGAATTCCTACGAGCAGTACTTC
CASSQDSAGNSYEQYF
>TRBD1|TRBJ2-5|NA|TRBV19
TGTGCCACCACCGGGACAGGGGTAAGACAAGAGACCCAGTACTTC
CATTGTGVRQETQYF
>TRBD1|TRBJ1-1|NA|TRBV5-5
TGTGCCAGCAGTCAGGACAGGGATCAGGCTTTCTTT
CASSQDRDQAFF
>NA|TRBJ1-5|NA|TRBV6-1
TGTGCCACCCTAGCCTCTAATAGCAATCAGCCCCAGCATTTT
CATLASNSNQPQHF
>TRBD2|TRBJ2-7|NA|TRBV4-1
TGCGCCAGCAGCCAAGGGGAGGGCCGGGGCTACGAGCAGTACTTC
CASSQGEGRGYEQYF
>NA|TRBJ2-7|once|TRBV7-9
TGTGCCAGCAGCTCCTACAGGACAACCGGGCCATACGAGCAGTACTTC
CASSSYRTTGPYEQYF
>NA|TRBJ1-2|NA|TRBV9
TGTGCCAGCAGTGGAGGGCCCATTGAGGGCTACACCTTC
CASSGGPIEGYTF
>NA|TRBJ2-7|NA|TRBV2
TGTGCCAGCAGTGAAGGGCCAGCCTACGAGCAGTACTTC
CASSEGPAYEQYF
>TRBD1|TRBJ2-7|NA|TRBV6-5
TGTGCCAGCAGTTACGATGGGCAGGGGGCCTACGAGCAGTACTTC
CASSYDGQGAYEQYF
>TRBD2|TRBJ2-5|NA|TRBV4-1
TGCGCCAGCAGCCAGGGACTAGCGGGAGTTTGGGGAGAGACCCAGTACTTC
CASSQGLAGVWGETQYF
>TRBD2|TRBJ2-5|NA|TRBV5-4
TGTGCCAGCAGCTTGGCCGGGCTCAGCGGGGGGGCTAAGACCCAGTACTTC
CASSLAGLSGGAKTQYF
>TRBD2|TRBJ2-3|NA|TRBV5-1
TGCGCCAGCAGCTTGAGGCCTAGCGGGGAAGGCACAGATACGCAGTATTTT
CASSLRPSGEGTDTQYF
>NA|TRBJ1-1|NA|TRBV5-1
TGCGCCAGCAGCTTGTCCAGGGACACTGAAGCTTTCTTT
CASSLSRDTEAFF
>NA|TRBJ2-3|NA|TRBV29-1
TGCAGCGTTCGGGACTTCACAGATACGCAGTATTTT
CSVRDFTDTQYF
>TRBD2|TRBJ2-3|NA|TRBV5-8
TGTGCCAGCAGCGACGAACCGGGACTAGCGGTGGATACGCAGTATTTT
CASSDEPGLAVDTQYF
>NA|TRBJ1-5|NA|TRBV10-3
TGTGCCACTACGGGACAAAAAAATCAGCCCCAGCATTTT
CATTGQKNQPQHF
>NA|TRBJ2-7|NA|TRBV5-5
TGTGCCAGCAGCATTGGACATAGCTACGAGCAGTACTTC
CASSIGHSYEQYF
>TRBD2|TRBJ2-3|NA|TRBV5-5
TGTGCCAGCATCCGCCGCGGGGGGGGGAGGGATACGCAGTATTTT
CASIRRGGGRDTQYF
>NA|TRBJ1-5|NA|TRBV6-1
TGTGCCAGCAGGGGCCTATATAGCAATCAGCCCCAGCATTTT
CASRGLYSNQPQHF
>TRBD1|TRBJ2-7|NA|TRBV19
TGTGCCAGTAGTATCCCTATCACCGGGACAGGGGTCCACGAGCAGTACTTC
CASSIPITGTGVHEQYF
>NA|TRBJ1-2|few|TRBV10-1
TGCGCCAGCAGTGAGTCGGCCAGGGGTTATGGCTACACCTTC
CASSESARGYGYTF
>NA|TRBJ1-2|NA|TRBV4-3
TGCGCCAGCAGCCAAGATCAGGAGACAGACTATGGCTACACCTTC
CASSQDQETDYGYTF
>TRBD1|TRBJ2-1|NA|TRBV19
TGTGCCAGTAGCTTTCTCAGACAGGGGAGTACCTACAATGAGCAGTTCTTC
CASSFLRQGSTYNEQFF
>TRBD2|TRBJ2-1|NA|TRBV5-6
TGTGCCAGCAGCTCGTCCGGGCTAGCGGGAGCCTACAATGAGCAGTTCTTC
CASSSSGLAGAYNEQFF